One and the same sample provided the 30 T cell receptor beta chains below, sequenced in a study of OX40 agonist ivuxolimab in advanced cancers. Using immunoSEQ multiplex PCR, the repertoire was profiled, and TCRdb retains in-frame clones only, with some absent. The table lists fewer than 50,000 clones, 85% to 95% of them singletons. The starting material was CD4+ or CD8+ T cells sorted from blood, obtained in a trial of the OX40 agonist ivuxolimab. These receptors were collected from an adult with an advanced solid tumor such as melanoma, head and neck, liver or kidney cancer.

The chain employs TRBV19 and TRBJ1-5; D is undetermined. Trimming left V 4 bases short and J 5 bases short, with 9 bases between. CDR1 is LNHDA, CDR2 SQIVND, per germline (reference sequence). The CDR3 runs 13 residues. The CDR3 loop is CASSKGLDQPQHF. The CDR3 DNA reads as TGTGCCAGTAGTAAAGGTCTGGATCAGCCCCAGCATTTT.

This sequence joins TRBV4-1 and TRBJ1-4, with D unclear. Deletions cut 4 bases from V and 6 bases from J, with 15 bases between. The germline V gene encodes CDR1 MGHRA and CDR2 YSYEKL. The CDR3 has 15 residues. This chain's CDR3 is CASSRVGSGDEKLFF. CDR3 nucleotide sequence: TGCGCCAGCAGCCGCGTGGGGTCCGGGGATGAAAAACTGTTTTTT.

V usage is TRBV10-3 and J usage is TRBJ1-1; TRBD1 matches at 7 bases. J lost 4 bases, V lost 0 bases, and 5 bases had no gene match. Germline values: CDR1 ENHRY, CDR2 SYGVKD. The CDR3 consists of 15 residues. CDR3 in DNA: TGTGCCATCAGTGAGTCGATCCCAGGGGGCACTGAAGCTTTCTTT. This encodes CAISESIPGGTEAFF.

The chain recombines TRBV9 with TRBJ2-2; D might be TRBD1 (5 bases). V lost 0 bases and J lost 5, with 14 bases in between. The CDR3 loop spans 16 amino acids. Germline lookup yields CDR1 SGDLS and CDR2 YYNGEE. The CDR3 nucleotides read TGTGCCAGCAGCGTAGGTCGAGACAGACCTACCGGGGAGCTGTTTTTT. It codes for CASSVGRDRPTGELFF.

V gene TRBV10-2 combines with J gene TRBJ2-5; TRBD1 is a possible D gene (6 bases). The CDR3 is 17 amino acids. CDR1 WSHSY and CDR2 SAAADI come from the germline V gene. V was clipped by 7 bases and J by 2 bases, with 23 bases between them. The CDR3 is CASTGTHRPRGQETQYF. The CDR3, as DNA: TGCGCCAGCACGGGGACACACCGCCCCCGCGGACAAGAGACCCAGTACTTC.

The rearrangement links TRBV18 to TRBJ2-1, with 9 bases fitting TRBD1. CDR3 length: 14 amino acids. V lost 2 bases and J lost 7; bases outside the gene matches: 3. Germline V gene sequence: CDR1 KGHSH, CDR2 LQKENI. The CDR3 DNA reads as TGTGCCAGCTCACCAGGGGACAGGGATAATGAGCAGTTCTTC. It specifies CASSPGDRDNEQFF.

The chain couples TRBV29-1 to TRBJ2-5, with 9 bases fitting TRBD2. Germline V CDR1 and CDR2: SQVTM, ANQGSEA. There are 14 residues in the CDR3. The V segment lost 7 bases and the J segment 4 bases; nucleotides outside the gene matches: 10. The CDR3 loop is CSAVTSGIIETQYF. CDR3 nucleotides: TGCAGCGCGGTGACTAGCGGTATCATAGAGACCCAGTACTTC. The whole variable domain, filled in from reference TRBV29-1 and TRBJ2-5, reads SAVISQKPSRDICQRGTSLTIQCQVDSQVTMMFWYRQQPGQSLTLIATANQGSEATYESGFVIDKFPISRPNLTFSTLTVSNMSPEDSSIYLCSAVTSGIIETQYFGPGTRLLVL.

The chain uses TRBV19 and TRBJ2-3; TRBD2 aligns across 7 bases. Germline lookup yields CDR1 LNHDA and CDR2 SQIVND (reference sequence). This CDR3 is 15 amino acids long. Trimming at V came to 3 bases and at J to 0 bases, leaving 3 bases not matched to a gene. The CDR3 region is CASSIYSGSTDTQYF. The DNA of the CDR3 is TGTGCCAGTAGTATTTATAGCGGGAGCACAGATACGCAGTATTTT.

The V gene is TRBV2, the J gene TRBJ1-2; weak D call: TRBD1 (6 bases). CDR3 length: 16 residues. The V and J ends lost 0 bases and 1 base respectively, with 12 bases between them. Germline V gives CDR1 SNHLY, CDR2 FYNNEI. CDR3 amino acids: CASSEATGELNYGYTF. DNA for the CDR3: TGTGCCAGCAGTGAAGCGACAGGCGAACTTAACTATGGCTACACCTTC.

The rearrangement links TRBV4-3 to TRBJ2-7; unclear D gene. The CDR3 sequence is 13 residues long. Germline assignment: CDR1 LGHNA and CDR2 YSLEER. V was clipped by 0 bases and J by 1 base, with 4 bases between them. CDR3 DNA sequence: TGCGCCAGCAGCCAAGATCGATCCTACGAGCAGTACTTC. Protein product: CASSQDRSYEQYF.

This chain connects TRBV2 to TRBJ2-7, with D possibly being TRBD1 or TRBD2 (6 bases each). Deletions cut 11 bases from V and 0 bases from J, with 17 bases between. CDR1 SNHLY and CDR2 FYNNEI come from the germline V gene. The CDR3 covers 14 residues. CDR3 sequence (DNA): TGTGCCCGACGCCTGGGGGGCGCCTCCTACGAGCAGTACTTC. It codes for CARRLGGASYEQYF. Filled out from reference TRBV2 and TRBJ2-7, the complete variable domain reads EPEVTQTPSHQVTQMGQEVILRCVPISNHLYFYWYRQILGQKVEFLVSFYNNEISEKSEIFDDQFSVERPDGSNFTLKIRSTKLEDSAMYFCARRLGGASYEQYFGPGTRLTVT.

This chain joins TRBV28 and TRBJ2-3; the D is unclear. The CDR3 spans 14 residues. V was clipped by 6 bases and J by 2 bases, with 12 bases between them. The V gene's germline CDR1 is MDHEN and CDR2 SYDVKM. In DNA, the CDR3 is TGTGCCAGCAGCGAATACAAGTTCACAGATACGCAGTATTTT. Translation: CASSEYKFTDTQYF. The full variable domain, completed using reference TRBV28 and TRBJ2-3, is DVKVTQSSRYLVKRTGEKVFLECVQDMDHENMFWYRQDPGLGLRLIYFSYDVKMKEKGDIPEGYSVSREKKERFSLILESASTNQTSMYLCASSEYKFTDTQYFGPGTRLTVL.

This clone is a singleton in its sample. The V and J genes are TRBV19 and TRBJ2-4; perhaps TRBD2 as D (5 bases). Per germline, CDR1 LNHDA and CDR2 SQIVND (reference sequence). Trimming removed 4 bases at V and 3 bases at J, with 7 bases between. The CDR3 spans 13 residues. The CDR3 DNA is TGTGCCAGTAGTAACCGGGGCAAAAACATTCAGTACTTC. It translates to CASSNRGKNIQYF.

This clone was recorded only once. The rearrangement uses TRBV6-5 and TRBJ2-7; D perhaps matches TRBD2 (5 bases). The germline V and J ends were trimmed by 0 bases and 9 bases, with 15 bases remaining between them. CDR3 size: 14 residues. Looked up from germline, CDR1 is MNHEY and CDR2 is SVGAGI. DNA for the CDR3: TGTGCCAGCAGTTACTCGAGCGGCACAGTAGGGCAGTACTTC. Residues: CASSYSSGTVGQYF.

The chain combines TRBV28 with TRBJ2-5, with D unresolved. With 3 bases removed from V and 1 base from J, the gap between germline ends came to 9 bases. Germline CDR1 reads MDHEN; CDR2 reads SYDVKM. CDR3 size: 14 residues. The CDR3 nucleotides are TGTGCCAGCAGTTTCTCCCCTTCCCAAGAGACCCAGTACTTC. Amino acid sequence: CASSFSPSQETQYF.

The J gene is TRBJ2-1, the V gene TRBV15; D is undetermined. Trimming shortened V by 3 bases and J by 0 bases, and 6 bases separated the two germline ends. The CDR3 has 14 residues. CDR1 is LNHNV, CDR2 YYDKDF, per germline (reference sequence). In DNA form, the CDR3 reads TGTGCCACCAGCAGCCCTCCCTCCTACAATGAGCAGTTCTTC. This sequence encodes CATSSPPSYNEQFF.

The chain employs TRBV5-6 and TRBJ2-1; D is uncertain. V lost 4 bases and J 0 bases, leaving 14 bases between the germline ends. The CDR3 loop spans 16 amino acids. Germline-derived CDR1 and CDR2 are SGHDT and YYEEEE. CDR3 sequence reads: CASSHWQLHSYNEQFF. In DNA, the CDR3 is TGTGCCAGCAGCCACTGGCAACTACACTCCTACAATGAGCAGTTCTTC.

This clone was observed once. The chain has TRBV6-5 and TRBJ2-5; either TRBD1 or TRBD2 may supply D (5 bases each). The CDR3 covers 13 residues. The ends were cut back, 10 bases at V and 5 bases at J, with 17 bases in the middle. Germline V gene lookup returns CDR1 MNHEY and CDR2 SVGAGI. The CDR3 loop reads CATGRMGPETQYF. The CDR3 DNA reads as TGTGCCACGGGACGGATGGGGCCGGAGACCCAGTACTTC.

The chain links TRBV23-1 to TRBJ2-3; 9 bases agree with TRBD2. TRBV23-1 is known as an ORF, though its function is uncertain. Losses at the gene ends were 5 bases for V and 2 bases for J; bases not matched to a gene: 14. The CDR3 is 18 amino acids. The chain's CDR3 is CASSRRREGQFFTDTQYF. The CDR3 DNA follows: TGCGCCAGCAGTAGACGGCGGGAGGGCCAGTTTTTCACAGATACGCAGTATTTT.

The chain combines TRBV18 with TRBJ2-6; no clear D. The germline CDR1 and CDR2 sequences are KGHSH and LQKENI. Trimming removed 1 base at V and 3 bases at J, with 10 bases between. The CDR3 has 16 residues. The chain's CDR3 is CASSPLRLGGANVLTF. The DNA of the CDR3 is TGTGCCAGCTCACCACTACGTTTAGGTGGGGCCAACGTCCTGACTTTC.

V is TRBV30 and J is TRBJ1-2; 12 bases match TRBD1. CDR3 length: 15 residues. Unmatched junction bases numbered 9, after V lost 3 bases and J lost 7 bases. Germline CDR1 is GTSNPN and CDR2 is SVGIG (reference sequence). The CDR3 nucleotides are TGTGCCTGGAGAGGGACGGGACAGGGGGCTCGTGGCTACACCTTC. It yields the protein CAWRGTGQGARGYTF.

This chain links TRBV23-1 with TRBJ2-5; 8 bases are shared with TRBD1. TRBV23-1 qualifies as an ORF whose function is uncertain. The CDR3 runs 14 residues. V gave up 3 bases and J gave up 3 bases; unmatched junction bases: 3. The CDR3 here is CASSQGTGKETQYF. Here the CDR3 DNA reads TGCGCCAGCAGTCAGGGGACAGGAAAAGAGACCCAGTACTTC.

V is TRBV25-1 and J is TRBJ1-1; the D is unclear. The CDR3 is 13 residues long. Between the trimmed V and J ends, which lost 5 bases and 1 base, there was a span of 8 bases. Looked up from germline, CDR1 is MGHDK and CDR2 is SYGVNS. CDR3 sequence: CASSQGGNTEAFF. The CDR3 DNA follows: TGTGCCAGCAGTCAAGGCGGGAACACTGAAGCTTTCTTT.

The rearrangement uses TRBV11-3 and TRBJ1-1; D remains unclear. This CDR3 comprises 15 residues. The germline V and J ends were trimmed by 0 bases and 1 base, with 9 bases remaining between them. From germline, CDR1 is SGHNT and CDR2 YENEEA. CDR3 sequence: CASSLDPAANTEAFF. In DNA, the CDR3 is TGTGCCAGCAGCTTAGATCCTGCGGCGAACACTGAAGCTTTCTTT. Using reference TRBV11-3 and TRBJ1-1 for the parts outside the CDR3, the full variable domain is EAGVVQSPRYKIIEKKQPVAFWCNPISGHNTLYWYLQNLGQGPELLIRYENEEAVDDSQLPKDRFSAERLKGVDSTLKIQPAELGDSAVYLCASSLDPAANTEAFFGQGTRLTVV.

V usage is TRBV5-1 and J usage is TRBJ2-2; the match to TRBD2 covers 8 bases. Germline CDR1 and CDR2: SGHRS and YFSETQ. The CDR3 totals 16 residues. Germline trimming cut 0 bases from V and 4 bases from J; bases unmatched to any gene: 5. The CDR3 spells CASSLELAGPTGELFF. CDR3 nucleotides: TGCGCCAGCAGCTTGGAATTAGCGGGGCCCACCGGGGAGCTGTTTTTT.

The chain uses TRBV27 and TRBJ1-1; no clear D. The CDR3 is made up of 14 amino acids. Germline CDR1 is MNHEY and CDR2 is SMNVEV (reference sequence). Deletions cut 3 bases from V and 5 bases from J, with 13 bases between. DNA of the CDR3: TGTGCCAGCAGTTTGACTACTATGGTGACTGAAGCTTTCTTT. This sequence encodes CASSLTTMVTEAFF.

The chain's CDR3 is CASSRRTGLANIQYF. Written as DNA, the CDR3 is TGTGCCAGCAGCCGCCGGACCGGGCTGGCGAACATTCAGTACTTC. The chain links TRBV5-6 to TRBJ2-4; no clear D. Germline values: CDR1 SGHDT, CDR2 YYEEEE. This CDR3 region has 15 residues. Deletions cut 4 bases from V and 7 bases from J, with 18 bases between. Complete variable domain (other parts from reference TRBV5-6 and TRBJ2-4): DAGVTQSPTHLIKTRGQQVTLRCSPKSGHDTVSWYQQALGQGPQFIFQYYEEEERQRGNFPDRFSGHQFPNYSSELNVNALLLGDSALYLCASSRRTGLANIQYFGAGTRLSVL.

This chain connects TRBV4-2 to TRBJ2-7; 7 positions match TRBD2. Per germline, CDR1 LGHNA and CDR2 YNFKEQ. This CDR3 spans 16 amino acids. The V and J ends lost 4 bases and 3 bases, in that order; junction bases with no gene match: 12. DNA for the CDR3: TGTGCCAGCAGCCCATATGGGACTACGGGGTACTACGAGCAGTACTTC. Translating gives CASSPYGTTGYYEQYF.

As DNA, the CDR3 is TGTGCCAGCAGCCCCACAGGGGGCGCGTCGAACACTGAAGCTTTCTTT. Protein: CASSPTGGASNTEAFF. J is TRBJ1-1 and V is TRBV11-3, with 9 bases that match TRBD1. J was trimmed by 1 base and V by 5 bases; bases with no gene match: 8. The CDR3 loop spans 16 amino acids. Germline V lookup: CDR1 SGHNT, CDR2 YENEEA. The whole variable domain, remainder taken from reference TRBV11-3 and TRBJ1-1, is EAGVVQSPRYKIIEKKQPVAFWCNPISGHNTLYWYLQNLGQGPELLIRYENEEAVDDSQLPKDRFSAERLKGVDSTLKIQPAELGDSAVYLCASSPTGGASNTEAFFGQGTRLTVV.

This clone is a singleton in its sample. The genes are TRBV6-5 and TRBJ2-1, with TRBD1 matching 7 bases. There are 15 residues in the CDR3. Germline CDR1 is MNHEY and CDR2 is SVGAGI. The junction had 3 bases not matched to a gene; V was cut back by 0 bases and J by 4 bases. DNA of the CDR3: TGTGCCAGCAGTTACTCGGGGACAGCGTACAATGAGCAGTTCTTC. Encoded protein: CASSYSGTAYNEQFF.